Each of the 28 T cell receptor beta chains below was sequenced from the same sample in a study of naive and memory T cell subsets (dated by TCRdb to the late 2010s). Library prep was done by UMI-ligation and nested PCR. Reads for this sample came from an Illumina MiSeq. To cover both TRBC1 and TRBC2, the beta constant-region primer consisted of an equimolar mix of two oligonucleotides. The raw public reads went through TCRdb reprocessing: fastp at Q25, MiXCR clone calling, in-frame beta chains kept. Each entry is one CDR3 protein sequence, shown with its most common DNA and genes. The sample includes tens of thousands of distinct CDR3 sequences, with about an eighth observed a single time. 0.75% to 0.95% of the sample belongs to the ten largest clones. The sequencing sample was made of central memory CD4+ T cells from blood. Per the publication, the cell subset or site label means: central memory, CD45RA- CD27+. These receptors were taken from a human donor in good health.

This chain links TRBV20-1 with TRBJ2-4, with D perhaps assigned TRBD1 or TRBD2 (6 bases each). This CDR3 spans 15 amino acids. Germline CDR1 and CDR2: DFQATT and SNEGSKA (reference sequence). With 3 bases removed from V and 11 bases from J, the gap between germline ends came to 23 bases. CDR3 residues: CSASDLGLRGDFQYF. In DNA form, the CDR3 reads TGCAGTGCTAGTGACCTAGGGCTAAGGGGGGACTTTCAGTACTTC.

The CDR3 sequence is CSATPGFRATEAFF. CDR3 in DNA: TGCAGTGCTACCCCGGGGTTCCGGGCGACTGAAGCTTTCTTT. The chain carries TRBV20-1 and TRBJ1-1, with no clear D. The CDR3 extends over 14 amino acids. CDR1 is DFQATT, CDR2 SNEGSKA, per germline (reference sequence). V dropped 4 bases and J dropped 5 bases, with 17 bases sitting between them.

The sample holds many counts of this clonotype. The DNA for the CDR3 is TGCAGCGTTGTGCCTGGGAACTCTGGAAACACCATATATTTT. Its translation is CSVVPGNSGNTIYF. The V call is TRBV29-1, the J call TRBJ1-3; D not certain. From germline, CDR1 is SQVTM and CDR2 ANQGSEA. CDR3 length: 14 amino acids. V lost 4 bases and J 0 bases, leaving 10 bases between the germline ends.

The chain carries TRBV18 and TRBJ2-7; unclear D gene. Germline lookup yields CDR1 KGHSH and CDR2 LQKENI. This CDR3 comprises 13 residues. V lost 0 bases and J lost 4, with 7 bases in between. CDR3 nucleotides: TGTGCCAGCTCACCACCTTCCGTGTACGAGCAGTACTTC. Translated: CASSPPSVYEQYF.

This clonotype was observed a few times. V and J are TRBV6-1 and TRBJ1-6, with TRBD1 identical over 7 bases. V trimming: 3 bases; J trimming: 12 bases; junction bases outside the gene matches: 11. Germline loops: CDR1 MNHNS, CDR2 SASEGT. This CDR3 is built from 15 residues. The CDR3 DNA follows: TGTGCCAGCAGTGAGGGACAGACCAGAAGGGTACCCCTCCACTTT. It specifies CASSEGQTRRVPLHF.

This sequence joins TRBV20-1 and TRBJ2-1, with TRBD2 matching over 7 bases. CDR3 size: 16 residues. V lost 3 bases and J lost 8; bases outside the gene matches: 16. Germline values: CDR1 DFQATT, CDR2 SNEGSKA (reference sequence). The CDR3 DNA reads TGCAGTGCTAGTGGAGCGGGAAGTCTCATTATCTATGAGCAGTTCTTC. Its protein is CSASGAGSLIIYEQFF.

CDR3 amino acids: CASSLPGTHYEQYF. The CDR3 nucleotides are TGTGCCAGCAGTCTCCCCGGGACCCACTACGAGCAGTACTTC. V gene TRBV6-2 or TRBV6-3 combines with J gene TRBJ2-7, with D possibly called TRBD1 or TRBD2 (5 bases each). The germline V and J ends were trimmed by 5 bases and 3 bases, with 14 bases remaining between them. CDR1 MNHEY and CDR2 SVGEGT come from the germline V gene. The CDR3 extends over 14 amino acids.

This clonotype has more than one count but fewer than ten. This chain joins TRBV14 and TRBJ1-1; D remains ambiguous. The CDR3 sequence is 13 residues long. Per germline, CDR1 SGHDN and CDR2 FVKESK. Trimming shortened V by 3 bases and J by 3 bases, and 8 bases separated the two germline ends. The CDR3 region has the DNA TGTGCCAGCAGCCATTACAGCCACACTGAAGCTTTCTTT. It encodes CASSHYSHTEAFF.

This clonotype was counted between two and nine times. The gene calls are TRBV5-1 and TRBJ1-5; D ambiguous. V lost 4 bases and J lost 5, with 13 bases in between. CDR1 and CDR2 (germline): SGHRS, YFSETQ. The CDR3 extends over 14 amino acids. The CDR3 coding sequence is TGCGCCAGCAGCCCTTTGGGGAGTTATCAGCCCCAGCATTTT. This translates into CASSPLGSYQPQHF. Combining the CDR3 with reference TRBV5-1 and TRBJ1-5 gives the whole variable domain KAGVTQTPRYLIKTRGQQVTLSCSPISGHRSVSWYQQTPGQGLQFLFEYFSETQRNKGNFPGRFSGRQFSNSRSEMNVSTLELGDSALYLCASSPLGSYQPQHFGDGTRLSIL.

This clonotype was counted only a few times. The CDR3 reads CATSDHPGTSGKHNEQFF. DNA for the CDR3: TGTGCCACCAGTGACCACCCGGGGACTAGCGGAAAACACAATGAGCAGTTCTTC. This chain links TRBV24-1 with TRBJ2-1, with 11 bases fitting TRBD2. The CDR3 is made up of 18 amino acids. The V gene's germline CDR1 is KGHDR and CDR2 SFDVKD. Germline trimming cut 4 bases from V and 5 bases from J; bases unmatched to any gene: 12.

This clonotype was observed a few times. The chain carries TRBV5-8 and TRBJ1-1; no reliable D call. Trimming stripped 3 bases from V and 0 bases from J, with 12 bases between. The CDR3 is 15 residues long. The germline V gene encodes CDR1 SGHTS and CDR2 YDEGEE. In DNA, the CDR3 is TGTGCCAGCAGCTCCCAGTGGATTATGAACACTGAAGCTTTCTTT. It translates to CASSSQWIMNTEAFF. The whole variable domain, filled in from reference TRBV5-8 and TRBJ1-1, reads EAGVTQSPTHLIKTRGQQATLRCSPISGHTSVYWYQQALGLGLQFLLWYDEGEERNRGNFPPRFSGRQFPNYSSELNVNALELEDSALYLCASSSQWIMNTEAFFGQGTRLTVV.

This clonotype has more than one count but fewer than ten. Being one base from a much bigger clone, this may be a read error. The V gene is TRBV6-4, the J gene TRBJ1-4; a possible D gene is TRBD1 (5 bases). V was clipped by 0 bases and J by 4 bases, with 12 bases between them. The germline V gene has CDR1 MRHNA and CDR2 SNTAGT. The CDR3 loop spans 16 amino acids. CDR3 in amino acids: CASSDSRQLRNEKLFF. CDR3 DNA sequence: TGTGCCAGCAGTGACTCCCGACAGCTGCGTAATGAAAAACTGTTTTTT.

The sample holds many counts of this clonotype. V gene TRBV5-1 combines with J gene TRBJ2-7, with D uncertain. The germline CDR1 and CDR2 sequences are SGHRS and YFSETQ. CDR3 length: 12 amino acids. The ends were cut back, 2 bases at V and 3 bases at J, with 6 bases in the middle. CDR3 sequence: CASSFIFYEQYF. DNA for the CDR3: TGCGCCAGCAGCTTTATCTTCTACGAGCAGTACTTC. Looking up the rest from reference TRBV5-1 and TRBJ2-7 gives the full variable domain: KAGVTQTPRYLIKTRGQQVTLSCSPISGHRSVSWYQQTPGQGLQFLFEYFSETQRNKGNFPGRFSGRQFSNSRSEMNVSTLELGDSALYLCASSFIFYEQYFGPGTRLTVT.

This clonotype has at least ten counts. This CDR3 reads CASSAGGLDTDTQYF. Here the CDR3 DNA reads TGTGCCAGCAGCGCAGGGGGACTAGACACAGATACGCAGTATTTT. The chain has TRBV7-2 and TRBJ2-3, with D possibly matching TRBD2 (8 bases). V lost 5 bases and J lost 2, with 14 bases in between. This CDR3 comprises 15 residues. Germline V gene data show CDR1 as SGHTA and CDR2 as FQGNSA.

This clonotype is medium-sized within its sample. This chain joins TRBV11-1 and TRBJ1-1; possible D gene TRBD1, 5 bases. This CDR3 contains 16 residues. V lost 5 bases, J lost 4 bases, and 20 bases lay in between. The germline CDR1 and CDR2 sequences are SGHAT and FQDESV (reference sequence). The CDR3 protein is CASSPTPGQVGTEAFF. CDR3 DNA sequence: TGTGCCAGCAGCCCGACGCCGGGGCAGGTAGGCACTGAAGCTTTCTTT.

The genes are TRBV7-9 and TRBJ2-3; 9 bases align to TRBD1. The junction had 4 bases not matched to a gene; V was cut back by 2 bases and J by 4 bases. The CDR3 consists of 15 residues. Looked up from germline, CDR1 is SEHNR and CDR2 is FQNEAQ (reference sequence). Here the CDR3 DNA reads TGTGCCAGCAGCTTACCGGGACAGGGACCAGATACGCAGTATTTT. This encodes CASSLPGQGPDTQYF.

The chain uses TRBV20-1 and TRBJ2-7, with D unresolved. The CDR3 spans 13 residues. Germline V gene data show CDR1 as DFQATT and CDR2 as SNEGSKA (reference sequence). V lost 5 bases to trimming and J lost 2 bases, with 13 bases between them. As DNA, the CDR3 is TGCAGTGCTCAGCACACAACGGCCTACGAGCAGTACTTC. It encodes CSAQHTTAYEQYF.

This chain joins TRBV12-3 or TRBV12-4 and TRBJ2-1; TRBD2 aligns across 8 bases. V was pared by 0 bases and J by 2 bases, with 3 bases of the junction left unmatched. The CDR3 loop spans 16 amino acids. CDR3 coding DNA: TGTGCCAGCAGTTTAGCGCTGCGGGGGGCCTACAATGAGCAGTTCTTC. Amino acid sequence: CASSLALRGAYNEQFF.

This clonotype was seen a handful of times. The rearrangement links TRBV27 to TRBJ2-6; D ambiguous. The V end was cut by 7 bases, the J end by 2 bases, with 9 bases between. This CDR3 has 14 residues. CDR1 and CDR2 from the germline V gene are MNHEY and SMNVEV (reference sequence). The CDR3: CASNSLTGANVLTF. CDR3 coding DNA: TGTGCCAGCAATTCGCTTACTGGGGCCAACGTCCTGACTTTC.

The CDR3 region has the DNA TGTGCCAGCAGCCGCCGGGACTTCCCTAGCACAGATACGCAGTATTTT. Translating gives CASSRRDFPSTDTQYF. V usage is TRBV7-8 and J usage is TRBJ2-3, with D perhaps TRBD2 (6 bases). The CDR3 is made up of 16 amino acids. Germline CDR1 is SGHVS and CDR2 is FQNEAQ. The V and J ends lost 5 bases and 0 bases respectively, with 15 bases between them.

This clonotype was counted between two and nine times. The chain joins TRBV6-5 to TRBJ1-1, with D unresolved. The CDR3 has 14 amino acids. With 6 bases removed from V and 4 bases from J, the gap between germline ends came to 15 bases. The germline V gene encodes CDR1 MNHEY and CDR2 SVGAGI. The CDR3 region is CASSLQVKGTEAFF. The CDR3 bases are TGTGCCAGCAGCCTCCAGGTAAAGGGCACTGAAGCTTTCTTT.

This clonotype was seen once. A much larger clonotype is one base distant, so this may be a read error. The V call is TRBV5-1, the J call TRBJ1-2; D is uncertain. V was clipped by 0 bases and J by 8 bases, with 11 bases between them. CDR1 SGHRS and CDR2 YFSETQ come from the germline V gene. The length of the CDR3 is 13 residues. The CDR3 DNA is TGCGCCAGCAGCTTGGAGGGCCCCGGGGGCTACACCTTC. Its protein product is CASSLEGPGGYTF.

This clonotype was found a few times. This chain links TRBV4-3 with TRBJ2-3; D is unclear. The CDR3 loop spans 15 amino acids. CDR1 is LGHNA, CDR2 YSLEER, per germline. Trimming shortened V by 0 bases and J by 5 bases, and 12 bases separated the two germline ends. The CDR3 region has the DNA TGCGCCAGCAGCCAAGATTACGAGTCCGAAGATACGCAGTATTTT. Translation: CASSQDYESEDTQYF.

This clonotype has just a few counts. The CDR3, as DNA: TGTGCCAGCAGTGACGGTAGAGGGGGCCGAAACAATCAGCCCCAGCATTTT. This sequence encodes CASSDGRGGRNNQPQHF. This sequence joins TRBV2 and TRBJ1-5; 7 positions match TRBD1. The CDR3 contains 17 residues. In germline, CDR1 is SNHLY, CDR2 FYNNEI. With V trimmed by 3 bases and J by 3 bases, 11 bases remained unmatched.

The chain has TRBV29-1 and TRBJ2-7, with a weak D call TRBD1 (5 bases). The CDR3 sequence is 12 residues long. CDR1 and CDR2 from the germline V gene are SQVTM and ANQGSEA. Trimming shortened V by 1 base and J by 4 bases, and 8 bases separated the two germline ends. This chain's CDR3 is CSVEGTFYEQYF. The CDR3 DNA reads as TGCAGCGTTGAAGGGACATTTTACGAGCAGTACTTC.

This clonotype was observed a few times. V gene TRBV4-2 combines with J gene TRBJ1-1; tentative D call: TRBD1 (6 bases). Per the germline V gene, CDR1 is LGHNA and CDR2 is YNFKEQ. This CDR3 contains 13 residues. Deletions cut 1 base from V and 9 bases from J, with 12 bases between. The CDR3: CASSQGDDRQAFF. The CDR3 DNA is TGTGCCAGCAGCCAAGGTGACGACAGGCAAGCTTTCTTT.

The genes are TRBV6-5 and TRBJ1-1; TRBD1 is a possible D gene (6 bases). The V end lost 10 bases, the J end lost 7 bases, and 22 bases lay between the germline ends. Germline V gives CDR1 MNHEY, CDR2 SVGAGI. This CDR3 region has 14 residues. The CDR3 nucleotides read TGTGCCACTATGGACAGCATAAGAACGGGTGAAGCTTTCTTT. Translating it yields CATMDSIRTGEAFF.

This clonotype has a count of ten or more. The chain carries TRBV19 and TRBJ1-2; a possible D gene is TRBD1 (5 bases). Per the germline V gene, CDR1 is LNHDA and CDR2 is SQIVND (reference sequence). The CDR3 runs to 16 residues. V lost 7 bases and J lost 0, with 18 bases in between. The CDR3 is CASTSLTGSANYGYTF. The CDR3 DNA is TGTGCCAGTACTTCACTTACAGGCTCCGCTAACTATGGCTACACCTTC.